This T cell receptor beta chain was sequenced for a study of blood T cell repertoires in COVID-19. Across the whole study: Whether acute or convalescent, the COVID-19 samples came from the United States, Italy and Spain.

Clinical history reported by participants formed the basis on which cohorts were assigned. Cohort 3 recovery required two negative PCRs, clearance, or symptom resolution. Authors' analysis steps: Amplification of reference gene primers was used by the study to estimate nucleated cell counts. TCRdb keeps only in-frame clones here, not all; method: immunoSEQ multiplex PCR. V, J and clone size derive from that table, while D and trimming were established from the DNA sequence. The repertoire has approximately 210,000 clones, roughly four fifths of them found once; the top ten carry about 10%. The CDR3 sequence is 15 residues long. Looked up from germline, CDR1 is SGHTA and CDR2 is FQGTGA. V was pared by 5 bases and J by 4 bases, with 6 bases of the junction left unmatched.

This clonotype originated in a middle-aged man who had recovered from COVID-19. Sequencing used PBMCs or T cells enriched from blood (not recorded which). This chain uses TRBV7-3 with TRBJ2-2; 8 bases match TRBD1. The CDR3 DNA is TGTGCCAGCAGCCTATCGGGACAGGCCACCGGGGAGCTGTTTTTT. Residues: CASSLSGQATGELFF.